A single sample is the source of the 19 T cell receptor beta chains below, sequenced in a study of human T cells and chemical hapten exposure. TCRdb reanalysed the RACE reads using MiXCR and keeps one entry per CDR3 protein. The sample yields 300,000 to 350,000 distinct CDR3 sequences, about 7% seen once. Noted time point: patch test 1, 2 weeks after DPC sensitization. Treatment reported: therapeutic diphenylcyclopropenone sensitization with weekly scalp DPC. The sequences come from whole blood, collected in connection with sensitization to the hapten diphenylcyclopropenone (DPC). Receptors were obtained from a young woman with alopecia areata. Some clones in this sample may be carry-over from other donors' samples.

Many counts were recorded for this clonotype. This chain joins TRBV27 and TRBJ2-1; 7 positions agree with TRBD1. Germline trimming cut 5 bases from V and 4 bases from J; bases unmatched to any gene: 8. CDR1 and CDR2 from the germline V gene are MNHEY and SMNVEV (reference sequence). This CDR3 contains 15 residues. The CDR3 sequence: CASSPPGTEYNEQFF. In nucleotides, the CDR3 is TGTGCCAGCAGTCCCCCCGGGACAGAGTACAATGAGCAGTTCTTC.

The rearrangement joins TRBV4-1 to TRBJ1-4, with D unresolved. The CDR3 loop spans 14 amino acids. Germline values: CDR1 MGHRA, CDR2 YSYEKL. Trimming removed 4 bases at V and 0 bases at J, with 6 bases between. The CDR3 loop is CASSRHPTNEKLFF. DNA for the CDR3: TGCGCCAGCAGCCGACATCCAACTAATGAAAAACTGTTTTTT.

The CDR3 reads CASSLMLAGGSTQFF. The CDR3 coding sequence is TGTGCCAGCAGTTTAATGTTAGCGGGAGGGAGTACGCAGTTCTTC. The rearrangement joins TRBV27 to TRBJ2-1; 11 bases are a match to TRBD2. Germline CDR1 and CDR2: MNHEY and SMNVEV (reference sequence). The CDR3 consists of 15 residues. V gave up 2 bases and J gave up 12 bases; unmatched junction bases: 9.

Only a few counts were recorded for this clonotype. The rearrangement links TRBV4-3 to TRBJ1-1; the D gene is possibly TRBD1 (5 bases). Germline CDR1 is LGHNA and CDR2 is YSLEER. V was pared by 1 base and J by 4 bases, with 13 bases between. This CDR3 has 15 amino acids. CDR3 loop: CASSQVRGLGTEAFF. The CDR3 DNA reads as TGCGCCAGCAGCCAAGTAAGGGGTCTAGGCACTGAAGCTTTCTTT.

This clonotype has at least ten counts. This chain connects TRBV20-1 to TRBJ1-1, with D possibly TRBD1 on 5 matching bases. The CDR3 covers 11 residues. Germline V CDR1 and CDR2: DFQATT, SNEGSKA (reference sequence). The V gene lost 6 bases and the J gene lost 10 bases, with 15 bases spanning the gap. The CDR3 sequence is CSANPTQGAFF. CDR3 bases: TGCAGTGCCAACCCGACCCAGGGAGCTTTCTTT.

This clonotype was seen more than once but under ten times. J is TRBJ1-6 and V is TRBV5-6, with D possibly matching TRBD1 (6 bases). Germline CDR1 is SGHDT and CDR2 is YYEEEE. V lost 0 bases, J lost 8 bases, and 15 bases lay in between. The length of the CDR3 is 16 residues. The CDR3 spells CASSLGGHFGDSPLHF. The CDR3 DNA is TGTGCCAGCAGCTTGGGGGGACATTTTGGAGATTCACCCCTCCACTTT.

This clonotype was seen ten or more times. The chain employs TRBV6-5 and TRBJ2-2; the D gene could be TRBD1 or TRBD2 (7 bases each). Germline assignment: CDR1 MNHEY and CDR2 SVGAGI. The CDR3 loop spans 17 amino acids. V lost 0 bases and J lost 2, with 13 bases in between. The CDR3 sequence: CASSYSPRGGNTGELFF. Here the CDR3 DNA reads TGTGCCAGCAGTTACTCTCCCAGGGGGGGCAACACCGGGGAGCTGTTTTTT.

The chain joins TRBV12-3 or TRBV12-4 to TRBJ1-4, with no clear D. Between the trimmed V and J ends, which lost 6 bases and 3 bases, there was a span of 11 bases. The CDR3 spans 14 residues. The CDR3 region is CASRKDDSNEKLFF. CDR3 DNA: TGTGCCAGCAGGAAGGACGATTCTAATGAAAAACTGTTTTTT.

This clonotype was counted a few times. The chain is built from TRBV18 and TRBJ1-4; tentatively, D is TRBD1 (5 bases). The V and J ends lost 0 bases and 5 bases respectively, with 22 bases between them. This CDR3 contains 19 residues. CDR1 is KGHSH and CDR2 is LQKENI in the germline V gene. CDR3 DNA sequence: TGTGCCAGCTCACCACCGTATTTCCCCCCGGGACCTGGAAATGAAAAACTGTTTTTT. Protein: CASSPPYFPPGPGNEKLFF.

This clonotype was picked up a small number of times. The chain joins TRBV4-2 to TRBJ1-3; D uncertain. This CDR3 has 16 amino acids. V gave up 1 base and J gave up 0 bases, with 10 bases separating them. The germline V gene encodes CDR1 LGHNA and CDR2 YNFKEQ. As DNA, the CDR3 is TGTGCCAGCAGCCAAGCATCGGCAGTCTCTGGAAACACCATATATTTT. It specifies CASSQASAVSGNTIYF.

This chain's CDR3 is CASSFWAGGRGYTF. The DNA of the CDR3 is TGCGCCAGCAGCTTTTGGGCAGGAGGTCGCGGCTACACCTTC. This sequence joins TRBV5-1 and TRBJ1-2; no firm D call. V was clipped by 2 bases and J by 8 bases, with 16 bases between them. Germline V gives CDR1 SGHRS, CDR2 YFSETQ. This CDR3 region has 14 residues. The full variable domain, in which reference TRBV5-1 and TRBJ1-2 provide the parts outside the CDR3, is KAGVTQTPRYLIKTRGQQVTLSCSPISGHRSVSWYQQTPGQGLQFLFEYFSETQRNKGNFPGRFSGRQFSNSRSEMNVSTLELGDSALYLCASSFWAGGRGYTFGSGTRLTVV.

This chain uses TRBV3-1 with TRBJ1-3; D possibly corresponds to TRBD1 (6 bases). Germline CDR1 and CDR2: LGHDT and YNNKEL (reference sequence). Trimming removed 3 bases at V and 4 bases at J, with 19 bases between. This CDR3 spans 17 amino acids. The CDR3 DNA follows: TGTGCCAGCAGCCAGCGAGTAACGGGGGCATTCGGAAACACCATATATTTT. Translation: CASSQRVTGAFGNTIYF.

CDR3: CASSLAWTSGAGGTDTQYF. CDR3 bases: TGTGCCAGCAGCTTAGCTTGGACTAGCGGGGCCGGGGGCACAGATACGCAGTATTTT. The chain is built from TRBV7-6 and TRBJ2-3; 12 nucleotides line up with TRBD2. CDR1 and CDR2 (germline): SGHVS, FNYEAQ. The CDR3 has 19 amino acids. With 0 bases clipped from V and 1 base from J, the junction kept 8 bases outside the gene matches.

This clonotype has ten or more counts. The gene calls are TRBV11-1 and TRBJ2-4; 7 bases line up with TRBD1. J gave up 3 bases and V 5 bases, and 4 bases lay outside the gene matches. CDR1 is SGHAT and CDR2 is FQDESV in the germline V gene (reference sequence). The CDR3 loop spans 14 amino acids. The chain's CDR3 is CASSTRDSKNIQYF. As DNA, the CDR3 is TGTGCCAGCAGCACCCGGGACAGCAAAAACATTCAGTACTTC.

The genes are TRBV12-3 or TRBV12-4 and TRBJ2-1; 9 nucleotides line up with TRBD2. With 5 bases clipped from V and 2 bases from J, the junction kept 13 bases outside the gene matches. This CDR3 spans 18 amino acids. The DNA for the CDR3 is TGTGCCAGCAGTCCACGGGGCGGGGGGGCCGTAACCTACAATGAGCAGTTCTTC. Translating gives CASSPRGGGAVTYNEQFF.

The CDR3 DNA sequence: TGTGCCAGCAGGGACAGGGGTGAACAGCCCCAGCATTTT. It specifies CASRDRGEQPQHF. V gene TRBV2 combines with J gene TRBJ1-5; TRBD1 agrees at 9 bases. The trim removed 6 bases at V and 7 bases at J, leaving 4 bases unmatched. Germline CDR1 SNHLY, CDR2 FYNNEI. The length of the CDR3 is 13 residues.

The J gene is TRBJ2-6, the V gene TRBV20-1; D might be TRBD1 (5 bases). The CDR3 has 14 residues. V lost 5 bases to trimming and J lost 4 bases, with 12 bases between them. Germline V gene sequence: CDR1 DFQATT, CDR2 SNEGSKA (reference sequence). CDR3 bases: TGCAGTGCTCGACAGTCGGTGGGGGCCAACGTCCTGACTTTC. As protein: CSARQSVGANVLTF.

Only a few counts were recorded for this clonotype. The chain has TRBV7-2 and TRBJ2-3; D is perhaps TRBD1 or TRBD2 (5 bases each). The V end was cut by 2 bases, the J end by 2 bases, with 23 bases between. Per the germline V gene, CDR1 is SGHTA and CDR2 is FQGNSA. The CDR3 spans 19 residues. In DNA, the CDR3 is TGTGCCAGCAGCTTACGCCTGAGGGACCTAAGGGGCTACACAGATACGCAGTATTTT. Protein product: CASSLRLRDLRGYTDTQYF.

This clonotype was picked up a small number of times. The chain is built from TRBV12-3 or TRBV12-4 and TRBJ2-1, with a weak D call TRBD1 (5 bases). The CDR3 totals 14 residues. Trimming shortened V by 8 bases and J by 0 bases, and 11 bases separated the two germline ends. The CDR3 region is CASARGSSYNEQFF. CDR3 sequence (DNA): TGTGCCAGCGCAAGGGGTAGCTCCTACAATGAGCAGTTCTTC.